The 20 T cell receptor beta chains presented below share a single source sample, sequenced in a study of control samples from healthy donors and cancer patients. Measured with immunoSEQ multiplex PCR; TCRdb has only the in-frame clones, and not every one. The data hold some 170,000 clones, with roughly 94% observed a single time. Sequencing was performed on PBMCs. These receptors were taken from a man in his sixties with colorectal cancer.

The V and J genes are TRBV27 and TRBJ1-1, with 9 positions matching TRBD1. J gave up 1 base and V 5 bases, and 17 bases lay outside the gene matches. The CDR3 spans 19 residues. Per germline, CDR1 MNHEY and CDR2 SMNVEV (reference sequence). The CDR3 spells CASSPPGQGRIAANTEAFF. The CDR3 nucleotides are TGTGCCAGCAGTCCCCCGGGACAGGGTCGAATCGCCGCGAACACTGAAGCTTTCTTT.

The gene calls are TRBV4-1 and TRBJ2-2; D is undetermined. The CDR3 extends over 15 amino acids. In germline, CDR1 is MGHRA, CDR2 YSYEKL. V lost 0 bases to trimming and J lost 6 bases, with 11 bases between them. The CDR3 loop reads CASSQERLGAGELFF. The CDR3 DNA reads as TGCGCCAGCAGCCAAGAGCGGCTAGGTGCCGGGGAGCTGTTTTTT.

The rearrangement joins TRBV9 to TRBJ1-2, with D unclear. V lost 4 bases and J 2 bases, leaving 9 bases between the germline ends. This CDR3 spans 13 amino acids. Germline V lookup: CDR1 SGDLS, CDR2 YYNGEE. CDR3 sequence reads: CASSLSGNYGYTF. The DNA of the CDR3 is TGTGCCAGCAGCCTTTCGGGGAACTATGGCTACACCTTC.

V and J are TRBV7-6 and TRBJ1-3; D is unclear. From germline, CDR1 is SGHVS and CDR2 FNYEAQ. The CDR3 spans 16 residues. V was cut by 1 base and J by 0 bases, with 10 bases left in between. The CDR3 protein is CASSLGQAFSGNTIYF. DNA of the CDR3: TGTGCCAGCAGCTTAGGTCAGGCGTTCTCTGGAAACACCATATATTTT.

The rearrangement links TRBV30 to TRBJ1-2; 12 bases fit TRBD1. This CDR3 is built from 15 residues. Germline-derived CDR1 and CDR2 are GTSNPN and SVGIG (reference sequence). V lost 1 base to trimming and J lost 3 bases; unmatched junction nucleotides: 3. The DNA of the CDR3 is TGTGCCTGGAGTGCAGGGACAGGGGGCCACTATGGCTACACCTTC. Amino acid sequence: CAWSAGTGGHYGYTF.

The chain recombines TRBV5-4 with TRBJ2-1; the D call may be TRBD1 or TRBD2 (6 bases each). With 0 bases removed from V and 4 bases from J, the gap between germline ends came to 23 bases. CDR1 SGHNT and CDR2 YYREEE come from the germline V gene (reference sequence). CDR3 length: 19 amino acids. The chain's CDR3 is CASSLVGAGSWKFYNEQFF. The CDR3 DNA is TGTGCCAGCAGCTTGGTGGGGGCGGGGTCGTGGAAATTTTACAATGAGCAGTTCTTC.

The gene calls are TRBV28 and TRBJ1-2; a weak D match, TRBD1 (5 bases). The CDR3 loop spans 13 amino acids. The V and J ends lost 8 bases and 3 bases respectively, with 13 bases between them. CDR1 is MDHEN and CDR2 is SYDVKM in the germline V gene. The CDR3 protein is CASLDSHDYGYTF. The CDR3 region has the DNA TGTGCCAGCCTTGACAGTCACGACTATGGCTACACCTTC.

The chain couples TRBV6-1 to TRBJ1-2; possible D gene TRBD1, 6 bases. Trimming cost V 0 bases and J 5 bases, with 19 bases left between them. Germline values: CDR1 MNHNS, CDR2 SASEGT. The CDR3 covers 17 residues. The chain's CDR3 is CASSEAQGMRAPYGYTF. CDR3 coding DNA: TGTGCCAGCAGTGAAGCGCAGGGGATGAGGGCCCCATATGGCTACACCTTC.

This rearrangement joins TRBV7-9 to TRBJ1-4, with D possibly being TRBD1 (6 bases). The CDR3 totals 14 residues. Germline V lookup: CDR1 SEHNR, CDR2 FQNEAQ (reference sequence). The V and J ends lost 5 bases and 2 bases respectively, with 9 bases between them. In nucleotides, the CDR3 is TGTGCCAGCAGCCCGCAGGGGACTAATGAAAAACTGTTTTTT. Translating gives CASSPQGTNEKLFF.

As DNA, the CDR3 is TGTGCCAGCAGTGAACAGTGGAACACTGAAGCTTTCTTT. It yields the protein CASSEQWNTEAFF. The chain recombines TRBV6-1 with TRBJ1-1; no reliable D call. Trimming pared 2 bases from V and 1 base from J, leaving 5 bases between. Germline V gene lookup returns CDR1 MNHNS and CDR2 SASEGT. The CDR3 contains 13 residues.

This chain connects TRBV30 to TRBJ2-1; D gene uncertain. The CDR3 has 15 residues. In germline, CDR1 is GTSNPN, CDR2 SVGIG (reference sequence). The V end was cut by 5 bases, the J end by 3 bases, with 17 bases between. CDR3 coding DNA: TGTGCCTGGCGGAGTCGGGTTTGGGACTACAATGAGCAGTTCTTC. Translating it yields CAWRSRVWDYNEQFF.

CDR3 loop: CASSSSQQGAGETQYF. The CDR3 nucleotides read TGTGCCAGCAGTTCGTCCCAACAGGGGGCTGGAGAGACCCAGTACTTC. The rearrangement uses TRBV6-5 and TRBJ2-5; 9 bases map to TRBD1. V lost 4 bases to trimming and J lost 4 bases; unmatched junction nucleotides: 10. The CDR3 length is 16 residues. Germline CDR1 is MNHEY and CDR2 is SVGAGI.

This chain links TRBV5-1 with TRBJ1-2; no firm D call. The CDR3 has 13 amino acids. V lost 0 bases and J 8 bases, leaving 11 bases between the germline ends. Germline V gene data show CDR1 as SGHRS and CDR2 as YFSETQ. The CDR3 is CASSLAVLGGYTF. CDR3 nucleotides: TGCGCCAGCAGCTTGGCAGTACTGGGGGGCTACACCTTC.

The CDR3: CASSQDRGGNYGYTF. As DNA, the CDR3 is TGCGCCAGCAGCCAAGACAGGGGAGGGAACTATGGCTACACCTTC. This chain links TRBV4-3 with TRBJ1-2; tentative D call: TRBD1 (6 bases). This CDR3 is built from 15 residues. V shed 0 bases and J shed 2 bases, with 10 bases lying between them. The germline gives CDR1 LGHNA, CDR2 YSLEER.

This clone occurred a few times. The chain recombines TRBV4-2 with TRBJ1-2; D is possibly TRBD1 (5 bases). The CDR3 has 15 residues. The ends were cut back, 2 bases at V and 5 bases at J, with 15 bases in the middle. Germline V gene lookup returns CDR1 LGHNA and CDR2 YNFKEQ. The CDR3 bases are TGTGCCAGCAGCCAAACTTTCCAGGGCATATATGGCTACACCTTC. It codes for CASSQTFQGIYGYTF.

V usage is TRBV3-1 (or the pseudogene TRBV3-2) and J usage is TRBJ1-2; no reliable D call. Per germline, CDR1 LGHDT and CDR2 YNNKEL (reference sequence). V gave up 0 bases and J gave up 2 bases, with 7 bases separating them. This CDR3 is built from 14 residues. The CDR3 sequence is CASSQDTENYGYTF. DNA for the CDR3: TGTGCCAGCAGCCAAGATACAGAGAACTATGGCTACACCTTC.

J is TRBJ1-1 and V is TRBV18; a possible D gene is TRBD1 (5 bases). Germline CDR1 reads KGHSH; CDR2 reads LQKENI. Trimming took 3 bases from V and 8 from J, leaving 19 bases between them. The CDR3 consists of 15 residues. As DNA, the CDR3 is TGTGCCAGCTCACCCCCCCGGGCGGGGGTCGAGGAAGCTTTCTTT. Translated: CASSPPRAGVEEAFF.

The chain uses TRBV6-1 and TRBJ1-5; TRBD1 matches 10 bases. The length of the CDR3 is 17 residues. Germline CDR1 MNHNS, CDR2 SASEGT. The V gene end was trimmed by 4 bases and the J gene end by 1 base; junction bases not matched to a gene: 7. The CDR3 protein is CASSGTGGSVSNQPQHF. The CDR3 coding sequence is TGTGCCAGCAGTGGGACAGGGGGGTCCGTGAGCAATCAGCCCCAGCATTTT.

The chain has TRBV9 and TRBJ2-2; D unresolved. CDR1 is SGDLS and CDR2 is YYNGEE in the germline V gene. The germline V and J ends were trimmed by 0 bases and 4 bases, with 4 bases remaining between them. The CDR3 totals 13 residues. The CDR3 loop reads CASSVVSTGELFF. CDR3 DNA sequence: TGTGCCAGCAGCGTAGTGTCCACCGGGGAGCTGTTTTTT.

The chain has TRBV5-4 and TRBJ1-1; TRBD1 might be the D (5 bases). This CDR3 is 15 amino acids long. Germline loops: CDR1 SGHNT, CDR2 YYREEE (reference sequence). The V gene lost 1 base and the J gene lost 0 bases, with 10 bases spanning the gap. Written as DNA, the CDR3 is TGTGCCAGCAGCTTGATGGGGCGTATGAACACTGAAGCTTTCTTT. Its translation: CASSLMGRMNTEAFF.